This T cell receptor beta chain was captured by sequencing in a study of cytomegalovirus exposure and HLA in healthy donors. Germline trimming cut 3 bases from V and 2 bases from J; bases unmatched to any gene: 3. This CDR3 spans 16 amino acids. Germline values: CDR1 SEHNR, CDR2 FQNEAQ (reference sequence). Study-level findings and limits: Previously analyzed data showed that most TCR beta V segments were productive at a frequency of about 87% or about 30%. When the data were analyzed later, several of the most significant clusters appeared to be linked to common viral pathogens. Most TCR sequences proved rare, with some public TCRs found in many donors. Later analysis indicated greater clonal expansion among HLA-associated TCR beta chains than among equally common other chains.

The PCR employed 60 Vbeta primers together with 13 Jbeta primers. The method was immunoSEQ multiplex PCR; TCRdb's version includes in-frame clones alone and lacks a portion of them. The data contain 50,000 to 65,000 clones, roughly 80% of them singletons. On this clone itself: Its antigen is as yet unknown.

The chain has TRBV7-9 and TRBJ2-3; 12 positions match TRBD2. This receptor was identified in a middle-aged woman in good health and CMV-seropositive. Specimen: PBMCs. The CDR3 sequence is CASSLTSGGLTDTQYF. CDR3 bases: TGTGCCAGCAGCTTGACTAGCGGGGGCCTCACAGATACGCAGTATTTT. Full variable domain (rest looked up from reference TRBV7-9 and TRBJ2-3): DTGVSQNPRHKITKRGQNVTFRCDPISEHNRLYWYRQTLGQGPEFLTYFQNEAQLEKSRLLSDRFSAERPKGSFSTLEIQRTEQGDSAMYLCASSLTSGGLTDTQYFGPGTRLTVL.